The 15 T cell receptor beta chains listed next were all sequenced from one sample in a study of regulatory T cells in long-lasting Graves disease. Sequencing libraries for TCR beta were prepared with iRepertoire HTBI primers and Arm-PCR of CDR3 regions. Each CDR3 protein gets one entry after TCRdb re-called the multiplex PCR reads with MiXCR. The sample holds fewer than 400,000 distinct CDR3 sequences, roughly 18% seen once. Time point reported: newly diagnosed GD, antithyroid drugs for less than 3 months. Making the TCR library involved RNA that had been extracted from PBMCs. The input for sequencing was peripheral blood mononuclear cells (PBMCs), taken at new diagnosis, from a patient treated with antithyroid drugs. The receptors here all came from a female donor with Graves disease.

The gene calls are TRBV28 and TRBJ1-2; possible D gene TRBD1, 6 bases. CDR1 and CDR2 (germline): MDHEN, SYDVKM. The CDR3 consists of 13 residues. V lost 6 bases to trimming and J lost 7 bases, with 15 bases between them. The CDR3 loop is CASSPGTLSGYTF. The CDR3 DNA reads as TGTGCCAGCAGCCCCGGGACACTTTCTGGCTACACCTTC.

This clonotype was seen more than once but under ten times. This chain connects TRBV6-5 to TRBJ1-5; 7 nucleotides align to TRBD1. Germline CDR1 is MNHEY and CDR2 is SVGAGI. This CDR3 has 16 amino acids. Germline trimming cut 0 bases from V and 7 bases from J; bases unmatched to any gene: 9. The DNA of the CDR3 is TGTGCCAGCAGTTACTCTAGTACAGGGGTAGGACAGCCCCAGCATTTT. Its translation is CASSYSSTGVGQPQHF.

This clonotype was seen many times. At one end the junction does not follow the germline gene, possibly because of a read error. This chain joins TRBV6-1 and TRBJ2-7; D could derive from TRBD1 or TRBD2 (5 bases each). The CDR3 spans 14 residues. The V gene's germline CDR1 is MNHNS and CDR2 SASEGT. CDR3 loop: CASRHRDEGYAQYF. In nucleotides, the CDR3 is TGTGCCAGCAGACACCGGGACGAAGGTTACGCGCAGTACTTC.

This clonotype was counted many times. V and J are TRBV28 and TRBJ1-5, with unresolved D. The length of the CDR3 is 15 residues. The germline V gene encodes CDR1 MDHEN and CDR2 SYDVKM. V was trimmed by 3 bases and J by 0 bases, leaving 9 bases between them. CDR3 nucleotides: TGTGCCAGCAGTTTGGATGGTGATAGCAATCAGCCCCAGCATTTT. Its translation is CASSLDGDSNQPQHF.

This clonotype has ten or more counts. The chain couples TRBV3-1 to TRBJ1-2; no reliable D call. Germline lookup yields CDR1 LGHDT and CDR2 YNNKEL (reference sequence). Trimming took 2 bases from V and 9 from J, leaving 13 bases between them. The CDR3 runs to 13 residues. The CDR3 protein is CASSQRSHLSYTF. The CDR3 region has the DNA TGTGCCAGCAGCCAACGCAGCCACCTTAGCTACACCTTC.

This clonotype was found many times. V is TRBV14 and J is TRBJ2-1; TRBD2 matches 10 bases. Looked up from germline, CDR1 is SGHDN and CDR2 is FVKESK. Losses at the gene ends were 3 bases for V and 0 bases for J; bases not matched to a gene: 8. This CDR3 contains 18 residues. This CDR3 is CASSHRLAGLSSYNEQFF. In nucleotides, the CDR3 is TGTGCCAGCAGCCACCGACTAGCGGGCCTAAGCTCCTACAATGAGCAGTTCTTC.

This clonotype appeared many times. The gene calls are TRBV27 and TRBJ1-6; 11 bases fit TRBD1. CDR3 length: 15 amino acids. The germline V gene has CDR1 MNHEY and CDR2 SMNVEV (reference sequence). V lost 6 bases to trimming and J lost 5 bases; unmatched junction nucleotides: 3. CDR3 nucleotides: TGTGCCAGCAGGGGACAGGGGGGGAATAATTCACCCCTCCACTTT. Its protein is CASRGQGGNNSPLHF.

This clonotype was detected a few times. For the CDR3, the DNA is TGTGCCACCAGCAGAGACCGTGGCAGCACTGAAGCTTTCTTT. As protein: CATSRDRGSTEAFF. V and J are TRBV15 and TRBJ1-1; no reliable D call. V was trimmed by 0 bases and J by 4 bases, leaving 9 bases between them. CDR3 length: 14 amino acids. Per germline, CDR1 LNHNV and CDR2 YYDKDF (reference sequence).

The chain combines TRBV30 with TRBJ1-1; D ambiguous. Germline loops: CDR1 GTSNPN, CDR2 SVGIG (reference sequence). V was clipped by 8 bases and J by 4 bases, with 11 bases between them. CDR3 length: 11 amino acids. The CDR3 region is CAGPRGTEAFF. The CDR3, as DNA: TGTGCCGGGCCCCGGGGCACTGAAGCTTTCTTT.

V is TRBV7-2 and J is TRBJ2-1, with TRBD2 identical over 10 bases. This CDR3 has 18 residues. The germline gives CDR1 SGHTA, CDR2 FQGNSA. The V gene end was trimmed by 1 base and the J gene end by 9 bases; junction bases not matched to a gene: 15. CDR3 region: CASSLVLGASGRIGEQFF. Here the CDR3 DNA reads TGTGCCAGCAGCTTAGTCCTGGGGGCTAGCGGGAGAATTGGTGAGCAGTTCTTC.

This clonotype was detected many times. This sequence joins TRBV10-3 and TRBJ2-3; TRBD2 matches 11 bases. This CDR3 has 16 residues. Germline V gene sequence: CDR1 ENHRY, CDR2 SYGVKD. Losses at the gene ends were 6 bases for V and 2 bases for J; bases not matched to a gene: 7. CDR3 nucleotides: TGTGCCATCAGGCAACTAGCGGGAGAGGCCACAGATACGCAGTATTTT. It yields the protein CAIRQLAGEATDTQYF.

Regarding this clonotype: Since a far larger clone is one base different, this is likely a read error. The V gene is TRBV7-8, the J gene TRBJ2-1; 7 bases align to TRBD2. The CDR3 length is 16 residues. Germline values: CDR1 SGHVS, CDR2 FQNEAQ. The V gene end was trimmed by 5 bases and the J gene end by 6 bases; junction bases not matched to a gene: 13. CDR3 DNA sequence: TGTGCCAGCAGCCCGCGACTAGCTTTCGTATTCAATGAGCAGTTCTTC. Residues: CASSPRLAFVFNEQFF.

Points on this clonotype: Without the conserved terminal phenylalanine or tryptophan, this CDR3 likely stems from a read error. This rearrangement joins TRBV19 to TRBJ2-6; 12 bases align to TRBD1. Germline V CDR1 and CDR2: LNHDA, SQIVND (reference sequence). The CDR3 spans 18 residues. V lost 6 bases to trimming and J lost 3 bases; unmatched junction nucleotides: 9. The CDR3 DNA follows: TGTGCCAGTAGGTCCCCGGGACAGGGGGCAGGTGGGGCCAACGTCCTGACTCTC. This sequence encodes CASRSPGQGAGGANVLTL.

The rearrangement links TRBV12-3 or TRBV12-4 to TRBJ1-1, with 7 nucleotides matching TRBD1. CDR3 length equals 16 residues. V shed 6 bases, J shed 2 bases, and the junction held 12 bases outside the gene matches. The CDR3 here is CASRATGHGINTEAFF. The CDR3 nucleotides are TGTGCCAGCAGAGCGACAGGGCACGGCATTAACACTGAAGCTTTCTTT.

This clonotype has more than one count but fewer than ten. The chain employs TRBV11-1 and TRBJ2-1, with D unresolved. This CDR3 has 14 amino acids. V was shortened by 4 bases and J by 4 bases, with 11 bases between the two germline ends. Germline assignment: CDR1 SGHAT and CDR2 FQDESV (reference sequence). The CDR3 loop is CASSSSGPYNEQFF. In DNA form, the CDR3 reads TGTGCCAGCAGCTCGTCAGGACCATACAATGAGCAGTTCTTC.